This passage covers 7 T cell receptor beta chains from one sample sequenced in a study of cytomegalovirus exposure and HLA in healthy donors. Primers for the PCR totalled 60 Vbeta and 13 Jbeta. The repertoire was sequenced with immunoSEQ multiplex PCR; TCRdb's copy has only in-frame clones and lacks some. The data show about 140,000 clones, with approximately 80% seen just once and roughly 2% held by the top ten. What was sequenced was PBMCs. Receptor source: a woman aged 35 to 49 in good health and CMV-seronegative.

This chain uses TRBV9 with TRBJ2-1; possible D gene TRBD2, 5 bases. In germline, CDR1 is SGDLS, CDR2 YYNGEE. The CDR3 has 12 amino acids. V was trimmed by 0 bases and J by 16 bases, leaving 14 bases between them. This CDR3 reads CASSVGGQRVFF. In DNA form, the CDR3 reads TGTGCCAGCAGCGTAGGCGGGCAGAGAGTATTCTTC. The full variable domain, with the rest looked up from reference TRBV9 and TRBJ2-1, is DSGVTQTPKHLITATGQRVTLRCSPRSGDLSVYWYQQSLDQGLQFLIQYYNGEERAKGNILERFSAQQFPDLHSELNLSSLELGDSALYFCASSVGGQRVFFGPGTRLTVL.

The V and J genes are TRBV19 and TRBJ1-2; TRBD1 matches 8 bases. V dropped 1 base and J dropped 1; count of bases not matched to a gene: 8. Germline V gene sequence: CDR1 LNHDA, CDR2 SQIVND (reference sequence). This CDR3 is 17 amino acids long. The DNA for the CDR3 is TGTGCCAGTAGTATAGCCCGTGGGACAGGCCGTAACTATGGCTACACCTTC. Encoded protein: CASSIARGTGRNYGYTF.

The chain joins TRBV7-9 to TRBJ1-5; the D gene is possibly TRBD1 (5 bases). The V end was cut by 2 bases, the J end by 0 bases, with 14 bases between. The CDR3 is made up of 17 amino acids. Germline V gene sequence: CDR1 SEHNR, CDR2 FQNEAQ (reference sequence). In DNA form, the CDR3 reads TGTGCCAGCAGCTTACAGCGGGCGGGGACTAGCAATCAGCCCCAGCATTTT. This translates into CASSLQRAGTSNQPQHF.

This rearrangement joins TRBV10-2 to TRBJ1-1; 8 nucleotides match TRBD1. V dropped 4 bases and J dropped 5; count of bases not matched to a gene: 6. From germline, CDR1 is WSHSY and CDR2 SAAADI. The length of the CDR3 is 14 residues. CDR3 DNA: TGCGCCAGCAGTGCTACAGGGGGATTGACTGAAGCTTTCTTT. Its translation: CASSATGGLTEAFF.

The chain employs TRBV19 and TRBJ1-5; D is ambiguous. V was clipped by 5 bases and J by 3 bases, with 11 bases between them. The CDR3 spans 14 residues. Germline V gene lookup returns CDR1 LNHDA and CDR2 SQIVND (reference sequence). As DNA, the CDR3 is TGTGCCAGTAGTGCATCCGGGAACAATCAGCCCCAGCATTTT. It encodes CASSASGNNQPQHF.

Comment on this clone: Germline is not matched at one junction end, which may reflect a read error. The gene calls are TRBV7-9 and TRBJ2-7; a weak D match, TRBD1 (5 bases). CDR3 size: 14 residues. Germline V CDR1 and CDR2: SEHNR, FQNEAQ (reference sequence). In DNA, the CDR3 is TGTTCCAGCAGCTCACAGACAGTTTCCTACGAGCAGTACTTC. Its protein product is CSSSSQTVSYEQYF. Looking up the rest from reference TRBV7-9 and TRBJ2-7 gives the full variable domain: DTGVSQNPRHKITKRGQNVTFRCDPISEHNRLYWYRQTLGQGPEFLTYFQNEAQLEKSRLLSDRFSAERPKGSFSTLEIQRTEQGDSAMYLCSSSSQTVSYEQYFGPGTRLTVT.

The V and J genes are TRBV28 and TRBJ1-5, with unresolved D. V was trimmed by 5 bases and J by 0 bases, leaving 8 bases between them. Looked up from germline, CDR1 is MDHEN and CDR2 is SYDVKM. The CDR3 loop spans 14 amino acids. The CDR3 DNA sequence: TGTGCCAGCAGTGCCCCTAATAGCAATCAGCCCCAGCATTTT. This translates into CASSAPNSNQPQHF.